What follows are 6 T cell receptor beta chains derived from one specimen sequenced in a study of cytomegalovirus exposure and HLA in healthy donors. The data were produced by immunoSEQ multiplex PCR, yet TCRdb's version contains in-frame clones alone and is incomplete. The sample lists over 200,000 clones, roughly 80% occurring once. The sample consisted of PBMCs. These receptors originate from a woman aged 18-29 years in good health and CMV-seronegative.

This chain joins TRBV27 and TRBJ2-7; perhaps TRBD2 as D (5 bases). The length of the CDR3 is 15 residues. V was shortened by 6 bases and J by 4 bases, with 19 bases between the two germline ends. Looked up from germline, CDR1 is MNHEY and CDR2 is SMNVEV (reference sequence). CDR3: CASSWTAGSTYEQYF. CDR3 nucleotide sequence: TGTGCCAGCAGCTGGACGGCGGGTAGCACTTACGAGCAGTACTTC.

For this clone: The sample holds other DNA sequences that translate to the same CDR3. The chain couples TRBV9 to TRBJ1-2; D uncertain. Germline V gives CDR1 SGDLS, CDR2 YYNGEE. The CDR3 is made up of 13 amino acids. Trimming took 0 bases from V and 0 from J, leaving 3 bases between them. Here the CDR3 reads CASSVEANYGYTF. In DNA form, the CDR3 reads TGTGCCAGCAGCGTAGAAGCTAACTATGGCTACACCTTC.

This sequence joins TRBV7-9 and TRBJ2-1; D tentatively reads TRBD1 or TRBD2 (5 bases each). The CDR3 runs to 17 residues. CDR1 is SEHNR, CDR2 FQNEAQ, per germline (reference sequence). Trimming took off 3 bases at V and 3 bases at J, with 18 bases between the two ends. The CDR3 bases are TGTGCCAGCAGCTTGGGGGAATCGGGATTGTTCTACAATGAGCAGTTCTTC. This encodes CASSLGESGLFYNEQFF.

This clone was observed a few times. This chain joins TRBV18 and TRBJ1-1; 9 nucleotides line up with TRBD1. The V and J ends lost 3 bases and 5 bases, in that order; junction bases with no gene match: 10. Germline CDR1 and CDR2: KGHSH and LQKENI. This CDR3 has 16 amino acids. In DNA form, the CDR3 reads TGTGCCAGCTCACCGATCCCGACAGGGGGAAGGACTGAAGCTTTCTTT. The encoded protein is CASSPIPTGGRTEAFF.

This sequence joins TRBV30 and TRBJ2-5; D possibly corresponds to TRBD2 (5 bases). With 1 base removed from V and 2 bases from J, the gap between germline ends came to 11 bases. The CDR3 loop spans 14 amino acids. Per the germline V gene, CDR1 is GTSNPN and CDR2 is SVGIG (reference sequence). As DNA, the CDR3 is TGTGCCTGGAGTGACGGACGGGGTCAAGAGACCCAGTACTTC. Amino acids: CAWSDGRGQETQYF. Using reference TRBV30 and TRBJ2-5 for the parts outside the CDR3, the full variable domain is SQTIHQWPATLVQPVGSPLSLECTVEGTSNPNLYWYRQAAGRGLQLLFYSVGIGQISSEVPQNLSASRPQDRQFILSSKKLLLSDSGFYLCAWSDGRGQETQYFGPGTRLLVL.

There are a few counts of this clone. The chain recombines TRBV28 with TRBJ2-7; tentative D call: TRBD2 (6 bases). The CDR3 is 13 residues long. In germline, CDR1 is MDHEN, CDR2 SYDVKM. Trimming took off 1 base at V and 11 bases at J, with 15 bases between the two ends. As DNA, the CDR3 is TGTGCCAGCAGTTTATCCCCGTGGAGGGTGGAGTACTTC. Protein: CASSLSPWRVEYF. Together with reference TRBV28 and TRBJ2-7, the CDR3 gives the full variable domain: DVKVTQSSRYLVKRTGEKVFLECVQDMDHENMFWYRQDPGLGLRLIYFSYDVKMKEKGDIPEGYSVSREKKERFSLILESASTNQTSMYLCASSLSPWRVEYFGPGTRLTVT.